The TCR beta chain described here comes from a study of shared clonotypes between healthy human individuals (dated by TCRdb to between 2020 and 2021). As for the study more broadly: A couple of women and a few men aged 18 to 49 years were included in the cohort. To increase sequencing depth and limit assay-specific biases, different laboratories used diverse techniques to prepare libraries and sequence TCR repertoires. Per donor, leukapheresis produced somewhere between about 0.8 and 9 billion PBMCs. Blood TCR repertoires of roughly five healthy adults were deeply sequenced to estimate repertoire size and the extent of clonotype sharing between individuals. Per donor, three plates each were used for CD4 naive and CD4 memory, two for CD8 naive, and one for CD8 memory.

The paper as a whole reports these results and caveats: When a few donors were compared, the shared fraction of clonotypes was around 4.6% for naive CD4, more than 3% for naive CD8, roughly 2.5% for memory CD4, and 0.35% to 0.4% for memory CD8. Incomplete sequencing was indicated by rarefaction of sorted-subset datasets, despite the large sequencing depth. Because the study included only a small number of donors, the genetic and exposure-history diversity represented was limited. Estimated clonotype richness was generally larger for naive than for memory subsets. Higher generation probabilities were observed for clonotypes shared by all four sorted-subset donors than for non-shared clonotypes. Pairwise subsampling led to the expectation that sequencing depth would affect the degree of clonotype sharing among donors. Only blood was sampled, and tissue TCR repertoires likely differ from those in blood.

CDR1 is given as MNHEY and CDR2 as SMNVEV, both from the germline V gene (reference sequence). At the junction V is shortened by 5 bases and J by 4 bases; bases outside the gene matches: 9. The cysteine opens and the phenylalanine closes a CDR3 of 15 amino acids. CDR3 DNA only is kept here, 45 bases in frame from base 1. In regard to this clone: The antigen it binds to is not known. Qualities for individual bases were not recorded, and no much larger clone is one base off.

CD8 naive samples were CD45RO-negative cells positively selected for CCR7, giving a CD45RA+CCR7+ population that excluded TemRA cells. The donors were healthy, HIV-negative adults who had no recently reported acute infections or vaccinations. Every donor was a Caucasian adult residing in Nashville, Tennessee, USA. Blood was collected by leukapheresis, and PBMCs were isolated by Ficoll-Histopaque density gradient centrifugation and then cryopreserved in liquid nitrogen vapor phase. Analytical flow cytometry was used to check the purity and quantity of each magnetically sorted T cell population. Genomic DNA was isolated from each sorted fraction and quantified by UV absorbance on a Nanodrop 2000c. Using the deep immunoSEQ assay, TCR CDR3 regions were amplified from genomic DNA by multiplex PCR. Extracted genomic DNA from each cell subset was distributed evenly across all wells of several immunoSEQ 96-well plates, and each plate was treated as a replicate. For sorted subsets, about 200 ng genomic DNA, equal to tens of thousands of T cell genomes, was loaded into each replicate PCR. Purified libraries were quantified with a Qubit 3.0 fluorometer, sized on a Bioanalyzer 2100, and re-quantified with the KAPA Library Quantification kit. Every immunoSEQ 96-well plate was sequenced on a dedicated single-read 150-cycle Illumina NextSeq 550 flow cell. As for the original processing: Because the immunoSEQ output held only junctional sequences and lacked quality scores, the filtering could not match the filtering applied to full-length reads. To assign V/J genes and CDR3, sequences were annotated using PyIR, a Python wrapper for IgBLAST v1.9, with IMGT germline references. Reads were filtered out if the reads had weak V/J assignments (E-value above 1e-6), no CDR3, stop codons, out-of-frame junctions, or ambiguous translated residues. A V3J clonotype was defined by an identical inferred V gene, J gene, and CDR3 amino acid sequence. To compute the percentage overlap between repertoires, the number of shared unique clonotypes was divided by the size of the smaller repertoire. Repertoire richness was assessed with RTK rarefaction, the Chao1 estimator, and Recon v2.1 estimates of unobserved clonotypes. OLGA was used to compute generation probabilities for all TCRbeta clonotypes that the gDNA method yielded from a handful of donors. Here the immuneACCESS table is served through TCRdb, limited to in-frame sequences with V and J called. Missing clones are a known gap in these copies; in checked studies unresolved V genes cover under half, and the rest lacks a known reason. That table gives V, J and clone size, and the DNA gave D and trimming. The sample table records millions of clones; just under 95% of these occur just once. 0.85% to 1.3% of the sample is taken by the ten largest.

The TCR was taken from a man between 18 and 35 years old in good health. The chain was built from TRBV27 and TRBJ1-2; 8 junctional bases match TRBD1. Sequencing was done on a sample of naive CD8+ T cells sorted from blood. In light of the paper, this sample's cell subset or site label describes: CD45RA+CCR7+. The CDR3 has the sequence CASSPLGQVLYGYTF. The nucleotides read TGTGCCAGCAGTCCCCTGGGACAGGTTCTCTATGGCTACACCTTC.